This T cell receptor (beta chain) was found in a study of CD8 T cell repertoires and HIV-1 epitope variants. Study in general: Separate wells received one of Twenty-five Gag or Nef variant peptides.

Sequenced by immunoSEQ multiplex PCR; TCRdb stores in-frame clones only, minus some. The sample shows thousands of clones, roughly 60% of them seen only once. This clone was found a few times. Its matching antigen is unknown. The receptor was derived from a male donor with HIV. Specimen: cultured CD8+ T cells derived from PBMCs.

This CDR3 reads CASSLAGGTNEQFF. Here the CDR3 DNA reads TGTGCCAGCAGCCTAGCGGGGGGGACGAATGAGCAGTTCTTC. This chain uses TRBV11-3 with TRBJ2-1; 12 bases match TRBD2. J lost 7 bases, V lost 5 bases, and 3 bases had no gene match. The CDR3 runs to 14 residues. The germline V gene encodes CDR1 SGHNT and CDR2 YENEEA.